The 2 T cell receptor beta chains in this list originate from one sample, sequenced in a study of identifying expanded T cells in peripheral blood. The repertoire was sequenced with immunoSEQ multiplex PCR; TCRdb's copy has only in-frame clones and lacks some. The sample yields about 90,000 clones, around 88% seen once. Material: blood. These TCRs come from a person between 18 and 75 years old in good health.

J is TRBJ2-2 and V is TRBV21-1; TRBD2 is taken as the D call from the table, unchecked against the DNA. TRBV21-1 is designated a pseudogene. This CDR3 contains 17 residues. The CDR3 nucleotides are TGTGCCAGCAGCGGGCTCTTCGGGACTAGCGCCTCCGGGGAGCTGTTTTTT. Its translation: CASSGLFGTSASGELFF.

The V call is TRBV15, the J call TRBJ2-1; unclear D gene. Germline V CDR1 and CDR2: LNHNV, YYDKDF (reference sequence). Trimming shortened V by 2 bases and J by 13 bases, and 12 bases separated the two germline ends. The CDR3 is 12 residues long. In DNA, the CDR3 is TGTGCCACCAGCAGACCAATGGGCTTCCAGTTCTTC. Amino acid sequence: CATSRPMGFQFF.